The 10 T cell receptor beta chains given below trace back to one sample, sequenced in a study of blood T cells in healthy people across ages. Next came a second PCR, run for 7 to 11 cycles, which used a sample-barcoded 5' primer along with a J-beta primer mix. MiXCR was run by TCRdb on the 5' RACE reads, yielding one entry per CDR3 protein. The sample yields 1.5 million to 2 million distinct CDR3 sequences, roughly 27% seen once. Sequencing input: blood. The receptor source for this set is a woman aged 30 to 39 in good health.

The V call is TRBV29-1, the J call TRBJ1-1; D is uncertain. The CDR3 sequence is 11 residues long. Trimming pared 5 bases from V and 8 bases from J, leaving 12 bases between. CDR1 is SQVTM, CDR2 ANQGSEA, per germline. CDR3 nucleotides: TGCAGCGTTTCTAGGCCTCGGGAAGCTTTCTTT. Residues: CSVSRPREAFF.

This clonotype was counted at least ten times. This sequence joins TRBV6-2 or TRBV6-3 and TRBJ2-7; D may correspond to TRBD1 or TRBD2 (5 bases each). The CDR3 consists of 13 residues. V was pared by 0 bases and J by 3 bases, with 6 bases between. Germline V gives CDR1 MNHEY, CDR2 SVGEGT. The CDR3 DNA reads TGTGCCAGCAGTTACTCGAGGGGCTACGAGCAGTACTTC. As protein: CASSYSRGYEQYF.

This clonotype was detected only a few times. The V gene is TRBV12-5, the J gene TRBJ1-2, with 9 bases aligning to TRBD1. This CDR3 has 15 residues. From germline, CDR1 is LGHNT and CDR2 FRNRAP. Trimming took 6 bases from V and 2 from J; bases not matched to a gene: 7. The CDR3 DNA sequence: TGTGCTAGTGGACGTACAGGGGGCGCGAACTATGGCTACACCTTC. Protein sequence: CASGRTGGANYGYTF.

The chain combines TRBV7-9 with TRBJ2-1; 8 nucleotides align to TRBD2. CDR1 is SEHNR and CDR2 is FQNEAQ in the germline V gene (reference sequence). V lost 2 bases, J lost 7 bases, and 10 bases stayed unmatched. CDR3 length: 16 amino acids. This chain's CDR3 is CASSLQSGSGINEQFF. The CDR3 DNA reads TGTGCCAGCAGCTTACAGTCCGGTAGCGGGATAAATGAGCAGTTCTTC.

V is TRBV21-1 and J is TRBJ1-4; the table's TRBD1 call for D was not verified on the DNA. TRBV21-1 is labeled a pseudogene. CDR3 length: 17 amino acids. Here the CDR3 reads CTSAAPPGPVTNEKLFF. CDR3 DNA: TGTACCAGCGCAGCGCCCCCTGGTCCGGTAACTAATGAAAAACTGTTTTTT.

The chain is built from TRBV6-1 and TRBJ1-2; D unresolved. The CDR3 runs to 12 residues. Germline lookup yields CDR1 MNHNS and CDR2 SASEGT. V was clipped by 7 bases and J by 7 bases, with 13 bases between them. DNA of the CDR3: TGTGCCAGCACGGTCGAGACGTGTGGCTACACCTTC. As protein: CASTVETCGYTF.

The chain uses TRBV6-6 and TRBJ1-2; a possible D gene is TRBD1 (6 bases). V was shortened by 6 bases and J by 7 bases, with 21 bases between the two germline ends. CDR1 is MNHNY and CDR2 is SVGAGI in the germline V gene (reference sequence). The CDR3 loop spans 15 amino acids. The CDR3, as DNA: TGTGCCAGCAGCCCAGGGGATCCATACTTGGGTGGCTACACCTTC. Its translation is CASSPGDPYLGGYTF.

This clonotype was seen a few times. The V gene is TRBV10-2, the J gene TRBJ1-5; D uncertain. V was shortened by 4 bases and J by 8 bases, with 12 bases between the two germline ends. This CDR3 is 13 amino acids long. Germline V gene sequence: CDR1 WSHSY, CDR2 SAAADI. As DNA, the CDR3 is TGCGCCAGCAGTGGAGAGACAATTGAGCCCCAGCATTTT. Its protein is CASSGETIEPQHF.

The chain has TRBV7-8 and TRBJ2-4; D gene uncertain. Trimming cost V 0 bases and J 13 bases, with 22 bases left between them. This CDR3 region has 16 residues. From germline, CDR1 is SGHVS and CDR2 FQNEAQ. CDR3 nucleotide sequence: TGTGCCAGCAGCTTAGCGAAAGGCGATTTGGGCAATGAGCAGTACTTC. Amino acid sequence: CASSLAKGDLGNEQYF.

This clonotype was counted only a few times. The V call is TRBV4-3, the J call TRBJ1-2; D unresolved. CDR1 is LGHNA and CDR2 is YSLEER in the germline V gene. Trimming removed 3 bases at V and 4 bases at J, with 9 bases between. This CDR3 spans 13 amino acids. The CDR3 DNA reads as TGCGCCAGCAGCCAGGCCGATACCTATGGCTACACCTTC. Translating gives CASSQADTYGYTF.